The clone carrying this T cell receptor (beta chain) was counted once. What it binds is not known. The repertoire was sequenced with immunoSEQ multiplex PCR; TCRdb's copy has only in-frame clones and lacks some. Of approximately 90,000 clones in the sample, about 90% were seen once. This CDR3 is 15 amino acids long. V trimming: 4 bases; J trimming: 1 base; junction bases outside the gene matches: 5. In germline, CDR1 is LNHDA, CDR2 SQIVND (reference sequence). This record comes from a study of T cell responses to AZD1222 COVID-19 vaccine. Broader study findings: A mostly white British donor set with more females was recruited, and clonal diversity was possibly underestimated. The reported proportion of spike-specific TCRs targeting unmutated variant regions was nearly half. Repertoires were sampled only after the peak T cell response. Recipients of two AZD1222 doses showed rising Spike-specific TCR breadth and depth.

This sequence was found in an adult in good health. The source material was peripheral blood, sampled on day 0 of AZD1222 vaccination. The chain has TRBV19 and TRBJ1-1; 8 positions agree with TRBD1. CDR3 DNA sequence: TGTGCCAGTAGTAGCAGGGGGCTTGGGAACACTGAAGCTTTCTTT. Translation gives CASSSRGLGNTEAFF.